The entry below gives a single T cell receptor beta chain sequence along with its context. Its antigen is undetermined. The data were obtained in a study of T cell responses to AZD1222 COVID-19 vaccine. Study conclusions and caveats: Across the whole spike, CD4 TCRs peaked at regions 160-218 and 743-854.

Sequencing was performed with immunoSEQ multiplex PCR; in TCRdb, only in-frame clones are kept and a portion is missing. The sample holds around 140,000 clones; around 85% are singletons and the top ten take around 7.9%. Trimming took 6 bases from V and 10 from J, leaving 21 bases between them. Germline CDR1 MRHNA, CDR2 SNTAGT. This CDR3 has 14 amino acids. The sequence derives from an adult who received the MenACWY meningococcal vaccine as a control. The V gene is TRBV6-4, the J gene TRBJ1-1; possibly TRBD1 for D (5 bases). This sample comprised peripheral blood, obtained 28 days after the second dose of the MenACWY control vaccine. This CDR3 is CASSGSGTASAAFF. CDR3 nucleotide sequence: TGTGCCAGCAGCGGATCTGGGACGGCTTCGGCAGCTTTCTTT.